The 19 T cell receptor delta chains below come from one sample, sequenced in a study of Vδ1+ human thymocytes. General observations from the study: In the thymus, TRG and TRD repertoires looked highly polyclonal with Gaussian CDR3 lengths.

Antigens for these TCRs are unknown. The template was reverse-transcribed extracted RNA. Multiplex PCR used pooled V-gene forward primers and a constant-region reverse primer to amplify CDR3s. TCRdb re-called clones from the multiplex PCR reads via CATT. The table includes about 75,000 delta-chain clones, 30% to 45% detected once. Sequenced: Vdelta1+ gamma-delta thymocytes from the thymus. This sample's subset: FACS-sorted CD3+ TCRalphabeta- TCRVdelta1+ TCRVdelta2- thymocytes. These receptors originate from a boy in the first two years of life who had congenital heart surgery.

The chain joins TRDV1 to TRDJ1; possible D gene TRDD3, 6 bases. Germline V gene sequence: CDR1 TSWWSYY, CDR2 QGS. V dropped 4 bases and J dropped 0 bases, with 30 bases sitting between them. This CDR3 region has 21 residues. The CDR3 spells CALGVLTSDQPTGPYTDKLIF. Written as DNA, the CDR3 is TGTGCTCTTGGGGTCCTAACGAGTGACCAGCCTACTGGGCCGTACACCGATAAACTCATCTTT.

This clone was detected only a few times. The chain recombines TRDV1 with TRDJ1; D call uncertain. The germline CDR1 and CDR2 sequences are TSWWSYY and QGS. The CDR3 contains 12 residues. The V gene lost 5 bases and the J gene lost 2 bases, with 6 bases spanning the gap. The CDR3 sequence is CALGWTTDKLIF. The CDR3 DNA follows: TGTGCTCTTGGGTGGACGACCGATAAACTCATCTTT.

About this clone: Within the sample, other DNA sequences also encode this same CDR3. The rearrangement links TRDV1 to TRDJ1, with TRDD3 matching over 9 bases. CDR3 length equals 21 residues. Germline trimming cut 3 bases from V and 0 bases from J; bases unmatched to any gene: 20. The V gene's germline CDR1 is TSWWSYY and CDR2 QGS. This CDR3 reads CALGDPSAAGDTLTNTDKLIF. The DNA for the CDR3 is TGTGCTCTTGGGGACCCTTCAGCTGCAGGGGATACGCTTACGAACACCGATAAACTCATCTTT.

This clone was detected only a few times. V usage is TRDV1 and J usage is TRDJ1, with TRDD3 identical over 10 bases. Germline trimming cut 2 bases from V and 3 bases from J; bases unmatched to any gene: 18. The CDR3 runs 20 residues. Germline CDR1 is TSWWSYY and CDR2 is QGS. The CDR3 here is CALGERSGILGDRVPDKLIF. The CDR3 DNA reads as TGTGCTCTTGGGGAAAGGTCTGGGATACTGGGGGATCGGGTTCCCGATAAACTCATCTTT.

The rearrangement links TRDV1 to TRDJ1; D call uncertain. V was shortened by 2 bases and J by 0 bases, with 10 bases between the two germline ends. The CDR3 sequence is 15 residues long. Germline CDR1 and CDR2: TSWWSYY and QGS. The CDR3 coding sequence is TGTGCTCTTGGGGAATTTGTGTGGTACACCGATAAACTCATCTTT. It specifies CALGEFVWYTDKLIF.

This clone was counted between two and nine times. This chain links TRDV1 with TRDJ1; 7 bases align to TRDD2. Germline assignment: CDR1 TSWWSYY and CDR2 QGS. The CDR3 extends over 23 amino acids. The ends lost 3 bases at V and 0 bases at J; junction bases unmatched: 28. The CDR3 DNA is TGTGCTCTTGGGGACGGATGGCCTTCCTCTCGTCAAGGGGACAGGGGGTACACCGATAAACTCATCTTT. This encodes CALGDGWPSSRQGDRGYTDKLIF.

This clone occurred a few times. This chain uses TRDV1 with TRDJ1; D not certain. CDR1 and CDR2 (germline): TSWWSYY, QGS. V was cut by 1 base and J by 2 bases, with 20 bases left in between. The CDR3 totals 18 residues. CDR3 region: CALGERGSPRTKTDKLIF. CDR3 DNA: TGTGCTCTTGGGGAACGAGGTTCCCCGCGTACCAAAACCGATAAACTCATCTTT.

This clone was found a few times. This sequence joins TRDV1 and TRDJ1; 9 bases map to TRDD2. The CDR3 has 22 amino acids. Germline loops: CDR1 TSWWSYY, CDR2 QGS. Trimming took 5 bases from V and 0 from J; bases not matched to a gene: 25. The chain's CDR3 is CALGPPAFLRKGGIRYTDKLIF. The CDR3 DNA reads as TGTGCTCTTGGGCCGCCGGCCTTCCTACGTAAGGGGGGGATTCGGTACACCGATAAACTCATCTTT.

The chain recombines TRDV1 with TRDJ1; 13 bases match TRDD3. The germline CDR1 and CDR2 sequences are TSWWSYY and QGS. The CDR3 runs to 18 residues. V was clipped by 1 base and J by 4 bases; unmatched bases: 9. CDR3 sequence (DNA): TGTGCTCTTGGGGAACGGAACTGGGGGATACGCGGGTGCGATAAACTCATCTTT. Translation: CALGERNWGIRGCDKLIF.

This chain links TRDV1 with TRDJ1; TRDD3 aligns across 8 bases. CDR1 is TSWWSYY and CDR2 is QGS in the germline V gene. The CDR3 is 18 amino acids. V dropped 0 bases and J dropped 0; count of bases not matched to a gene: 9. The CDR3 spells CALGELSSWGRNTDKLIF. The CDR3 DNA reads TGTGCTCTTGGGGAACTCTCTAGCTGGGGGAGAAACACCGATAAACTCATCTTT.

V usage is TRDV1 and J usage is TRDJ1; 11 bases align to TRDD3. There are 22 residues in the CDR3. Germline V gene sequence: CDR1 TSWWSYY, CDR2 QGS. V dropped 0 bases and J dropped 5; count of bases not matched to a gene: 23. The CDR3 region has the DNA TGTGCTCTTGGGGAACTTAGGGTCCTTCCTCGCGCTGGGGGATACCGGGGAGATAAACTCATCTTT. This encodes CALGELRVLPRAGGYRGDKLIF.

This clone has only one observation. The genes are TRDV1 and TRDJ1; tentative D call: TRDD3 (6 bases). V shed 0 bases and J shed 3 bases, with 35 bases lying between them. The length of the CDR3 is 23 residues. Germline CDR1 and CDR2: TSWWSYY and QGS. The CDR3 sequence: CALGELFPRRGWSWGLEADKLIF. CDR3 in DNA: TGTGCTCTTGGGGAACTATTCCCACGGCGGGGCTGGAGCTGGGGCCTAGAAGCCGATAAACTCATCTTT.

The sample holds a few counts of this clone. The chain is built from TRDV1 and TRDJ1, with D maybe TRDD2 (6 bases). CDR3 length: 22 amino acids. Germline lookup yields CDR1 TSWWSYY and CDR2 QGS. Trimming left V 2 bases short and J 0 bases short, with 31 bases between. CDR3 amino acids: CALGESYPPFPPHKSYTDKLIF. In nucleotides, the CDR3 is TGTGCTCTTGGGGAATCCTACCCTCCTTTTCCTCCCCACAAATCGTACACCGATAAACTCATCTTT.

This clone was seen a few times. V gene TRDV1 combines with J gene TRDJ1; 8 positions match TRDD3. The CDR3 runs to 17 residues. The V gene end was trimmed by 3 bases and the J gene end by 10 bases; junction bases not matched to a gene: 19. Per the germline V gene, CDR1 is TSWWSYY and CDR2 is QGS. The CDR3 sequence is CALGDHSRVGDSGGLIF. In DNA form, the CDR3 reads TGTGCTCTTGGGGACCATTCACGGGTGGGGGATTCGGGAGGACTCATCTTT.

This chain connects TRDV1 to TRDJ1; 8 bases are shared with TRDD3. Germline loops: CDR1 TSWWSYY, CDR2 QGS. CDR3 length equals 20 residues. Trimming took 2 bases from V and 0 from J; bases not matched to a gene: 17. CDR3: CALGEWSYVLGDAYTDKLIF. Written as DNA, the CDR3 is TGTGCTCTTGGGGAATGGTCTTACGTTCTGGGGGACGCATACACCGATAAACTCATCTTT.

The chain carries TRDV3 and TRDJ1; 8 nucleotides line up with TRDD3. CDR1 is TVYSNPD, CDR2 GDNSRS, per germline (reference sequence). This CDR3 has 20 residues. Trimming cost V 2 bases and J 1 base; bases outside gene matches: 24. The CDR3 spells CAFFEGGTCGGLETTDKLIF. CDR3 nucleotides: TGTGCCTTTTTTGAAGGAGGGACTTGTGGGGGATTAGAGACCACCGATAAACTCATCTTT.

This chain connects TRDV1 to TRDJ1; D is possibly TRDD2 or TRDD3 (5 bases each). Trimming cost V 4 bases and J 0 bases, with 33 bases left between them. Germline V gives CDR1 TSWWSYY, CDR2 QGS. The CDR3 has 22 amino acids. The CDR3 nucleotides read TGTGCTCTTGGGGCGACCTTCTACGGAATGGGGCGGCGACCAAAGTACACCGATAAACTCATCTTT. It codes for CALGATFYGMGRRPKYTDKLIF.

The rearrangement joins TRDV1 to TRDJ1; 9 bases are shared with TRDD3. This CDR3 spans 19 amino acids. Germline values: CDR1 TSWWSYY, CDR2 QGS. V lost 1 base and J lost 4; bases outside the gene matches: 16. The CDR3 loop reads CALGERPSWGIPPGDKLIF. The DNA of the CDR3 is TGTGCTCTTGGGGAACGGCCCTCCTGGGGGATCCCCCCGGGCGATAAACTCATCTTT.

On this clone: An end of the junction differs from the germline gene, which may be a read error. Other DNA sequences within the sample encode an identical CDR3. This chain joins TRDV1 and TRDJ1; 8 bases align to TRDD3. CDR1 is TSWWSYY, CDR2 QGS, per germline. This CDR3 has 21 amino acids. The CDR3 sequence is CALGEGLLDVLGVPYTDKLIF. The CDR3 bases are TGTGCTCTTGGGGAAGGCCTTCTTGACGTACTGGGGGTCCCGTACACCGACAAACTCATCTTT.